This T cell receptor beta chain was identified during a study of a mutant IDH1 vaccine in newly diagnosed glioma. Across the whole study: Each patient was administered eight vaccinations, scheduled in weeks 1, 3, 5, 7, 11, 15, 19 and 23. The sex distribution of treated patients was around 62% male and around 38% female, with a mean age of roughly 40 years.

The time point is: week 11, during vaccination. A single vaccine dose contained 300 ug of mutant IDH1 20-mer peptide, and topical imiquimod was used with it. New IDH1-mutant, ATRX-lost WHO grade 3 or 4 astrocytomas occurred in donors. Worth noting for this clone: No antigen is known for it.

The data were produced by immunoSEQ multiplex PCR, yet TCRdb's version contains in-frame clones alone and is incomplete. The sample has about 120,000 clones, 90% seen once; the top ten hold 0.5% to 0.65%. CDR1 MNHEY and CDR2 SMNVEV come from the germline V gene (reference sequence). Trimming cost V 0 bases and J 9 bases, with 15 bases left between them. The CDR3 is made up of 15 amino acids. The material sequenced was PBMCs, taken from a glioma patient whose treatment included an IDH1 peptide vaccine. The V and J genes are TRBV27 and TRBJ1-5; D gene unclear. This TCR came from a woman in her fifties or sixties with glioma. CDR3 in DNA: TGTGCCAGCAGTTTATCAGGTTTTAATATGGGGCCCCAGCATTTT. The encoded protein is CASSLSGFNMGPQHF.